These T cell receptor beta chains were read from a single sample in a study of T cells of healthy individuals. TCRdb re-derived calls from the 5' RACE reads in MiXCR, one entry per CDR3 protein. Of around 53,000 distinct CDR3 sequences listed, roughly 14% are singletons. These receptors all come from a human donor in good health. CDR3s include the opening cysteine and the closing phenylalanine or tryptophan. The D gene is left open where the match is weak. Part of the rows lack a size; the others show once, few, many or a class for expanded clones.

TRBJ1-1 - - TRBV2 CASSDPELSGSTEAFF TGTGCCAGCAGCGACCCCGAATTAAGCGGGAGCACTGAAGCTTTCTTT
TRBJ1-2 many - TRBV20-1 CSASTVGGADYGYTF TGCAGTGCTAGCACTGTGGGGGGTGCGGACTATGGCTACACCTTC
TRBJ2-3 few TRBD2 TRBV5-1 CASSTSGKDTQYF TGCGCCAGCAGCACGAGCGGGAAAGATACGCAGTATTTT
TRBJ1-6 - - TRBV11-2 CASMTASSYNSPLHF TGTGCCAGCATGACAGCCAGCTCCTATAATTCACCCCTCCACTTT
TRBJ2-3 - - TRBV29-1 CSADSRGTDTQYF TGCAGCGCCGATAGCAGGGGAACAGATACGCAGTATTTT
TRBJ1-5 few TRBD1 TRBV9 CASSAGGEFNQPQHF TGTGCCAGCAGCGCAGGGGGCGAATTCAATCAGCCCCAGCATTTT
TRBJ2-6 - - TRBV6-2/TRBV6-3 CASSYSGPGSTGANVLTF TGTGCCAGCAGTTACTCGGGTCCAGGATCTACTGGGGCCAACGTCCTGACTTTC
TRBJ2-7 few - TRBV6-2/TRBV6-3 CASTLYYEQYF TGTGCCAGCACCTTATACTACGAGCAGTACTTC
TRBJ1-1 - - TRBV27 CASRPTEEGHTEAFF TGTGCCAGCAGACCTACCGAGGAAGGCCACACTGAAGCTTTCTTT
TRBJ1-1 - - TRBV3-1 CASSQRGTEAFF TGTGCCAGCAGCCAGAGAGGGACTGAAGCTTTCTTT
TRBJ2-2 - - TRBV5-8 CASSLILNTGELFF TGTGCCAGCAGCTTGATCCTGAACACCGGGGAGCTGTTTTTT
TRBJ2-4 many - TRBV7-8 CASSSPNGRKNIQYF TGTGCCAGCAGCTCCCCAAACGGACGCAAAAACATTCAGTACTTC
TRBJ2-7 many - TRBV14 CASSQGNEQYF TGTGCCAGCAGCCAGGGGAACGAGCAGTACTTC
TRBJ1-1 few - TRBV7-8 CASSLTRVRPHTEAFF TGTGCCAGCAGCTTAACGAGGGTAAGGCCTCACACTGAAGCTTTCTTT